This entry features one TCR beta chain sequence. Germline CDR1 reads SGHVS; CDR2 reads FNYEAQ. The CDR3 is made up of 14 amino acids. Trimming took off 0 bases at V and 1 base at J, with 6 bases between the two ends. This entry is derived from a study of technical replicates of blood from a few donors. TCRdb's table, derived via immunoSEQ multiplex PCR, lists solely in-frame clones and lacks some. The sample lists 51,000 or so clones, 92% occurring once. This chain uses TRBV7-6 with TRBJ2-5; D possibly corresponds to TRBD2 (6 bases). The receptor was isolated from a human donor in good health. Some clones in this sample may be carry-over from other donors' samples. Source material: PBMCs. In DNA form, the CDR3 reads TGTGCCAGCAGCTTAGCGGGGGGCCAAGAGACCCAGTACTTC. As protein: CASSLAGGQETQYF.